This passage covers 3 T cell receptor beta chains from one sample sequenced in a study of shared clonotypes between healthy human individuals. The repertoire was sequenced with immunoSEQ multiplex PCR; TCRdb's copy has only in-frame clones and lacks some. The sample holds nearly 600,000 clones, nearly 97% seen once. Naive CD8 populations comprised CD45RO-negative cells positively selected for CCR7, excluding terminally differentiated effector memory CD45RA+ cells. The sequencing sample was made of naive CD8+ T cells sorted from blood. These TCRs come from a woman aged 30 to 39 in good health.

The chain links TRBV4-1 to TRBJ2-1, with 10 bases lining up with TRBD1. The CDR3 runs 17 residues. Germline V CDR1 and CDR2: MGHRA, YSYEKL. V lost 0 bases, J lost 7 bases, and 9 bases stayed unmatched. This chain's CDR3 is CASSQDLGGQGWNEQFF. The CDR3 DNA is TGCGCCAGCAGCCAAGATCTTGGGGGACAGGGGTGGAATGAGCAGTTCTTC.

The V gene is TRBV11-2, the J gene TRBJ2-5; D may correspond to TRBD1 or TRBD2 (5 bases each). Trimming stripped 5 bases from V and 1 base from J, with 14 bases between. Germline V CDR1 and CDR2: SGHAT, FQNNGV. The CDR3 runs to 15 residues. The DNA of the CDR3 is TGTGCCAGCAGCACCCGGGACCAATTCCAAGAGACCCAGTACTTC. Its translation: CASSTRDQFQETQYF.

The chain combines TRBV27 with TRBJ1-1; 11 positions agree with TRBD1. The junction had 5 bases not matched to a gene; V was cut back by 4 bases and J by 7 bases. CDR1 and CDR2 from the germline V gene are MNHEY and SMNVEV (reference sequence). The CDR3 is 14 residues long. CDR3 in DNA: TGTGCCAGCAGTTGGACAGGGGGCGGGGGTGAAGCTTTCTTT. Amino acid sequence: CASSWTGGGGEAFF.